This TCR beta chain comes out of a study of graft-versus-host responses after intestinal transplantation (dated by TCRdb to the early 2020s). Regarding the research as a whole: The transplants that recipients received were multivisceral, liver-intestinal, or isolated intestinal. Donor T cell macrochimerism was defined as a peak of at least 4% donor T cells among recipient peripheral blood mononuclear cells. Of the roughly 25 intestinal transplant recipients enrolled in the cohort, one of whom was a retransplant, 3 patients without pretransplant specimens were excluded. After intestinal transplantation, graft-versus-host and host-versus-graft alloreactive T cell clones in the graft, circulation and bone marrow were tracked using bulk TCR-beta CDR3 sequencing. Every recipient was given anti-thymocyte globulin induction, then maintenance tacrolimus and steroids for 3 to 4 years. Rather than being sequenced by the commercial service, samples from a few later patients were sequenced in-house on an Illumina MiSeq and processed with MiXCR. Alloreactive clones were identified by sequencing pre-transplant mixed lymphocyte reaction products and comparing them with unstimulated pre-transplant donor and recipient T cells.

On this clone itself: Its target antigen remains unknown. The sample holds no much larger clone one base away, and base qualities are not on file.

Receptor libraries were prepared by the immunoSEQ multiplex PCR assay. For most patients, genomic DNA was isolated with the Qiagen DNeasy Blood and Tissue Kit and sent frozen to Adaptive Biotechnologies for TCR sequencing. Adaptive Biotechnologies carried out high-throughput TCR-beta CDR3 sequencing of genomic DNA for most patients. In the paper's pipeline: Adaptive's ImmunoSEQ software supplied the TCR sequencing data for 18 patients, while MiXCR and VDJtools were used to process a few other patients. To correct CD4 versus CD8 sorting errors, any sequence found in both subsets at a frequency ratio below 5:1 was removed. CDR3 nucleotide sequences shared between donor and recipient were removed because their origin could not be assigned. To count as alloreactive, a clone needed at least 2-fold expansion over unstimulated cells and a minimum CFSE-low frequency of 0.002% (template counts) or 0.001% (read counts). A clone was considered mappable if detected in the sequenced pre-transplant spleen, lymph node, or MLR CFSE-low populations of the donor or recipient. Cumulative frequency of alloreactive clones was calculated as a percentage of all sequences weighted by copy number. What TCRdb holds here is the immuneACCESS table cut down to in-frame rearrangements. Part of the clones is not present; checked against another copy, under half of the missing clones reflect an unresolved V gene, and the others are unexplained. V and J calls and clone size are those listed in that table; D and trimming were worked out from the DNA. The sample data list around 67,000 clones, and around 82% of these were observed just once. Of the sample, 0.39% is held by the ten largest clones.

According to the study, the label for this sample's time point signals: cells obtained before transplantation from donor or recipient. CD3+CD4+ and CD3+CD8+ populations were FACS-sorted from unstimulated pre-transplant donor and recipient cells taken from spleen or lymph nodes. Overall results and qualifications from the work: Peak levels of circulating GvH clones were associated with declines in HvG clones early after transplant. The conclusions were limited by the relatively low number and heterogeneity of the intestinal transplant patients. In the allografts of patients with donor T cell macrochimerism, GvH to HvG T cell clonal ratios were high. GvH clones were found in recipient bone marrow, and some of the GvH clones appeared earlier in ileal mucosa or blood, which is consistent with an intestinal mucosal origin.

Compared with germline, V lacks 2 bases and J lacks 5 bases; bases without a gene match: 12. CDR1 and CDR2 were assigned from the germline V gene as SGHTA and FQGNSA. The CDR3 measures 17 amino acids from cysteine to phenylalanine. The kept DNA is CDR3 alone, 51 bases in frame from the first base. The sequenced sample was unstimulated CD4+ T cells sorted from spleen or lymph node cells, obtained before transplant. The rearranged chain carries TRBV7-2 and TRBJ2-4; the junction holds 7 bases that match TRBD2. The clonotype was recovered from a human donor who was the organ donor for an intestinal transplant. The bases read TGTGCCAGCAGCTTACGATGGGGAGGGCAGGGCGAAAACATTCAGTACTTC. The resulting protein is CASSLRWGGQGENIQYF.